The text below deals with one TCR beta chain. Germline V gene data show CDR1 as WSHSY and CDR2 as SAAADI. This CDR3 is built from 13 residues. Deletions cut 7 bases from V and 0 bases from J, with 9 bases between. The source of the sample is a study of cytomegalovirus exposure and HLA in healthy donors. The PCR ran on 60 Vbeta and 13 Jbeta primers. The assay was immunoSEQ multiplex PCR, and TCRdb's table has in-frame clones only and misses some. The data contain more than 150,000 clones, roughly 75% of them singletons. The receptor comes from a woman in her thirties in good health and CMV-seronegative. Material: PBMCs. The chain recombines TRBV10-2 with TRBJ2-5; D unclear. CDR3 coding DNA: TGCGCCAGCACCGACGGGTACCAAGAGACCCAGTACTTC. Residues: CASTDGYQETQYF.